This T cell receptor beta chain was retrieved from a study of identical twins. Healthy Caucasians, and only they, were the donors. General study results and limits: The study based its conclusions on cross-sectional statistical analysis and did not follow the same donors. In monozygotic twins, models underestimated the sharing of out-of-frame TCR alpha. Because invariant MAIT and iNKT cells could be present, zero-insertion analyses could be partly confounded.

This clonotype was seen a few times. Its target is not known. TCRdb processed the 5' RACE reads anew with MiXCR; each CDR3 protein has one entry. The sample lists about 530,000 distinct CDR3 sequences, about a fifth seen once, with approximately 0.48% in the top ten. This CDR3 has 17 residues. V trimming: 5 bases; J trimming: 5 bases; junction bases outside the gene matches: 16. Germline V gives CDR1 MNHEY, CDR2 SMNVEV (reference sequence). The same sample was also used in a study of yellow fever vaccine responses in identical twins.

This TCR was recovered from a woman between 18 and 29 years old in good health. Sequencing was done on a sample of CD4+ T cells sorted from blood. This chain links TRBV27 with TRBJ2-7; 9 bases map to TRBD2. The CDR3 region has the DNA TGTGCCAGCAGTCGGAAGCCGGGGCTAGCGGGAAGAAACGAGCAGTACTTC. Protein sequence: CASSRKPGLAGRNEQYF.